This T cell receptor (beta chain) emerged from a study of CD8 T cells in ankylosing spondylitis. Trimming removed 6 bases from V and 5 bases from J, with 8 bases in between. This CDR3 comprises 13 residues. The germline gives CDR1 ENHRY, CDR2 SYGVKD. Scientists made TCR beta libraries using quantitative 5'-RACE with molecular barcodes. MiXCR was run by TCRdb on the 5' RACE reads, yielding one entry per CDR3 protein. The table includes more than 300,000 distinct CDR3 sequences, around 7.6% detected once. General observations from the study: One TCR beta motif, made up of seven to nine highly homologous variants, appeared characteristic of ankylosing spondylitis blood. Disease-linked clones, CD8+, were relatively rare in peripheral blood. The authors reported significant enrichment of disease-linked clones in matched ankylosing spondylitis synovial fluid. Prior literature has documented some motif variants in synovial fluid and blood from reactive arthritis.

On this clonotype: Antigen unknown.

Material: blood, either unsorted or a sorted T cell fraction (not recorded which). The chain uses TRBV10-3 and TRBJ1-6; D possibly corresponds to TRBD1 (6 bases). The receptor comes from a male donor with ankylosing spondylitis. In DNA, the CDR3 is TGTGCCATCAGACGACAGGATAATTCACCCCTCCACTTT. It codes for CAIRRQDNSPLHF.